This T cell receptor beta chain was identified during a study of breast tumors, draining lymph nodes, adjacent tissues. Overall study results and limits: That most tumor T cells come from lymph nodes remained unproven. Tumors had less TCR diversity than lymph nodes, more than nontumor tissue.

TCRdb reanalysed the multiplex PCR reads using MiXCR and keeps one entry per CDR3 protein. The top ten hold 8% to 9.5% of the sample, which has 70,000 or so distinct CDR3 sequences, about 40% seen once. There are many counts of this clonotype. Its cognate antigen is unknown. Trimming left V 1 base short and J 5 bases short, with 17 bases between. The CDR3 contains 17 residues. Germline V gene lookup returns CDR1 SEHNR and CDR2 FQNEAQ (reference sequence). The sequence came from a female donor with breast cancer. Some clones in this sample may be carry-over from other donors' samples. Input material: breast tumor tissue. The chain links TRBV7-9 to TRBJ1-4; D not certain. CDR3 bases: TGTGCCAGCAGCTTAGGCTCGCTCGGGAGGAGGAATGAAAAACTGTTTTTT. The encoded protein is CASSLGSLGRRNEKLFF.